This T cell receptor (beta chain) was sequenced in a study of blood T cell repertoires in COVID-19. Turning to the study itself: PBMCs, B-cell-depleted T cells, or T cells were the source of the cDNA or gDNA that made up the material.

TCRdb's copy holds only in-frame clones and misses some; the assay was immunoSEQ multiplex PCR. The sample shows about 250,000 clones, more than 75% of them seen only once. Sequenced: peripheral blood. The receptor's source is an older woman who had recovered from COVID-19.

This chain's CDR3 is CASSGGGRQPQHF. CDR3 coding DNA: TGTGCCAGTTCGGGGGGGGGAAGACAGCCCCAGCATTTT. The V call is TRBV19, the J call TRBJ1-5, with D perhaps TRBD1 (5 bases). The length of the CDR3 is 13 residues. Germline V gene sequence: CDR1 LNHDA, CDR2 SQIVND (reference sequence). V lost 8 bases and J lost 7, with 15 bases in between.